The entry below gives a single T cell receptor (beta chain) sequence along with its context. This clonotype was counted at least ten times. It lacks a known antigen. No much larger clonotype is one base removed from it; base qualities were not supplied. The record originates from a study of T-cell memory formation after mild COVID-19 (dated by TCRdb to the early 2020s). A note on the overall study: Most TCR sequence clusters were specific to one of the two donors. Two young, previously healthy adult volunteers, one female and one male, were included in the cohort. In a couple of donors, T-cell clones that expanded and contracted after mild COVID-19 were tracked by sequencing TCRalpha and TCRbeta repertoires over time. The paper as a whole reports these results and caveats: SARS-CoV-2 specificity of the second-wave clones peaking on day 37 was not confirmed. Clones that contracted from day 15 to 85 showed balanced CD4/CD8 phenotypes, whereas a second wave of clones that expanded from day 15 to 37 leaned towards CD4+. Contracting CD4+ clones turned up mainly in the CM and EM memory subsets, whereas EMRA was where CD8+ clones were enriched. Some responding clones were detected in pre-infection memory, which suggested that pre-existing cross-reactive memory T cells had joined the SARS-CoV-2 response. The study included only two mild cases, and larger cohorts that include severe cases with pre-infection samples were judged to be necessary.

The sequencing machine was an Illumina NovaSeq 6000. Using 5'RACE with constant-segment primers, TCRalpha and TCRbeta cDNA libraries were constructed, with sample barcodes and unique molecular identifiers added in the process. RNA was extracted from every sample with Trizol reagent. The libraries were amplified in two PCR steps, and the second step added a second sample barcode and Illumina TruSeq adapters. The libraries were sequenced on an Illumina NovaSeq using 2 x 150 bp paired-end reads. As for the authors' bioinformatics: With migec v1.2.7, reads were demultiplexed and then collapsed into UMI-guided consensus sequences. Using mixcr v2.1.11, the UMI consensuses were aligned to TRA and TRB V and J templates and assembled into clonotypes. Clonotypes were classified as expanded or contracted when called significant by both edgeR and NoisET, with noise models trained on biological replicates. For edgeR calls, a false discovery rate-adjusted p below 0.01 and a log2 fold-change threshold of 1 were applied. As an exploratory analysis of dynamics, PCA with hierarchical clustering was applied to max-normalized trajectories of the 1000 most abundant clonotypes. Each responding clone was given a CD4 or CD8 phenotype based on the CD4+ and CD8+ repertoires, which had been sequenced separately. The raw public reads went through TCRdb reprocessing: fastp at Q25, MiXCR clone calling, in-frame beta chains kept. Rows are combined by CDR3 protein, so each entry shows the most common genes and DNA. The V and J calls shown here were made by TCRdb, not taken from the authors' results. Within this sample are 200,000 or so distinct CDR3 sequences, with over 9.5% of them counted one time only. The ten biggest clones cover around 3.3% of the sample.

PBMCs were isolated by Ficoll-Paque density gradient centrifugation. V drops 3 bases and J drops 5 bases, leaving 13 bases in between. From the cysteine through the phenylalanine, the CDR3 covers 13 amino acids. The kept DNA is CDR3 alone, 39 bases in frame from the first base. The germline V gene sets CDR1 to SQVTM and CDR2 to ANQGSEA. Specimen: PBMCs or a T cell subset sorted from them (not recorded which). The source of this sequence is a man aged 18-30 years who had mild COVID-19 (a few samples of this study predate the infection). The sample titles of this study are shuffled in the database, so cell type and time point are left out; the donor was told from shared clones. The V gene is TRBV29-1 and the J gene is TRBJ2-5; the D gene is perhaps TRBD1, from 6 matching bases. The DNA is TGCAGCGTTGAGCTACAGGGTCCGGAGACCCAGTACTTC. Translated, it gives CSVELQGPETQYF.